A selection of T cell receptor beta chains follows, all from one sample in a study of T cell responses to AZD1222 COVID-19 vaccine. The protocol was immunoSEQ multiplex PCR, while the TCRdb copy is restricted to in-frame clones and leaves out a portion. Seen here are about 120,000 clones, around 90% observed once, and the top ten hold about 1.6%. The sequences come from peripheral blood, collected on day 0 of AZD1222 vaccination. All receptors come from an adult in good health. CDR3s include the opening cysteine and the closing phenylalanine or tryptophan.

J,V,CDR3
TRBJ1-5,TRBV28,CASSPETGQQPQHF
TRBJ2-1,TRBV5-3,CARSLASSGISYNEQFF
TRBJ2-1,TRBV20-1,CSASDLAGGSYNEQFF
TRBJ2-7,TRBV4-1,CASSLRGLSEQYF
TRBJ2-7,TRBV7-2,CASSLSSAQTHPYEQYF
TRBJ1-4,TRBV7-9,CASSQGQGGNEKLFF
TRBJ1-6,TRBV27,CASSLGGYNSPLHF
TRBJ2-1,TRBV15,CATSTEGNNEQFF
TRBJ1-1,TRBV3-1/TRBV3-2,CASSQGAGRNTEAFF
TRBJ2-5,TRBV5-4,CASSFDNILAVIKGETQYF
TRBJ1-2,TRBV2,CASRDSYSNYGYTF
TRBJ2-7,TRBV6-2/TRBV6-3,CASSILTGLDEQYF
TRBJ2-7,TRBV7-9,CASSSTGASSYEQYF
TRBJ1-2,TRBV3-1/TRBV3-2,CASSQEFRGTRF
TRBJ2-7,TRBV6-5,CASRPGQGSYEQYF
TRBJ1-1,TRBV28,CASSPDRVNTEAFF
TRBJ1-1,TRBV3-1/TRBV3-2,CASSPPFPGTGAMNTEAFF
TRBJ1-2,TRBV2,CASRVARKNYGYTF
TRBJ1-1,TRBV6-2/TRBV6-3,CASSYSQVSNTEAFF
TRBJ1-2,TRBV4-3,CASSQEVRTGLIYGYTF
TRBJ2-7,TRBV10-3,CATSPETYEQYF
TRBJ2-3,TRBV5-1,CASTRGTSGTDTQYF
TRBJ2-1,TRBV6-5,CASSPSGRAYEQFF
TRBJ2-3,TRBV15,CATSGIAGVGTDTQYF
TRBJ1-1,TRBV21-1,CASVKENFPLYMNTEAFF
TRBJ2-2,TRBV19,CASSSRGSTGELFF
TRBJ2-7,TRBV7-9,CASSLAPQEWTYEQYF
TRBJ2-7,TRBV20-1,CSASNRGNTGREQYF
TRBJ1-6,TRBV5-4,CASSLFGFGSPLHF
TRBJ2-3,TRBV19,CASHGDTQYF
TRBJ2-1,TRBV9,CASSGPPGQGVNEQFF